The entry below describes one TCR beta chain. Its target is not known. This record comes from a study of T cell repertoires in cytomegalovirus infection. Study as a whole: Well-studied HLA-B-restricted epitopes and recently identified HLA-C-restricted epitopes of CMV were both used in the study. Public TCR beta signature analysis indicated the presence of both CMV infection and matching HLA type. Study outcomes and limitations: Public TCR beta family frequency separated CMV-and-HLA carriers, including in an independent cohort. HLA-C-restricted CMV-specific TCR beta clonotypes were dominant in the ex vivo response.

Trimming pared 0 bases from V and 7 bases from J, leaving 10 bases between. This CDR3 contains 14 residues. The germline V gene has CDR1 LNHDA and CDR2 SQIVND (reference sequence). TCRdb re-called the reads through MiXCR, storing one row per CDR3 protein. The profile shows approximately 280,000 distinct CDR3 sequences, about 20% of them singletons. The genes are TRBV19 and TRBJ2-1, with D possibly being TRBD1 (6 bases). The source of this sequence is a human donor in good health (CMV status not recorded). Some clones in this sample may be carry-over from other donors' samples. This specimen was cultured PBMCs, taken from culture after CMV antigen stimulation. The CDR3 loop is CASSIDRGRNEQFF. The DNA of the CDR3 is TGTGCCAGTAGTATAGATAGGGGGAGAAATGAGCAGTTCTTC.